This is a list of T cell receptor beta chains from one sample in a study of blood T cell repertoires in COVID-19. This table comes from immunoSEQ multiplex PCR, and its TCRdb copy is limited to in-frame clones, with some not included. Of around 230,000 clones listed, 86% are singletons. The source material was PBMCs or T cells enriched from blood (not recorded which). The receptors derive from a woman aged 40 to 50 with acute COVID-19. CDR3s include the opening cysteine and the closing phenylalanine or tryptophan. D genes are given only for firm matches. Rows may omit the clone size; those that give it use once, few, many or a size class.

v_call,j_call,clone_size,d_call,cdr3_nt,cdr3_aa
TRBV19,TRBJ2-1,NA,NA,TGTGCCAGTAGTCTAACTAGGCGGGGGCGAGCGACTGATGAGCAGTTCTTC,CASSLTRRGRATDEQFF
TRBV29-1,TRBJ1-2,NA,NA,TGCAGCGTCGCACCCCGGACAGAGAACTATGGCTACACCTTC,CSVAPRTENYGYTF
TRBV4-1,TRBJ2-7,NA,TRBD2,TGCGCCAGCAGCCAGAGGACTAGCGGAACCTACGAGCAGTACTTC,CASSQRTSGTYEQYF
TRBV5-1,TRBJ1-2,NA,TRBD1,TGCGCCAGCAGCTTGGGGGGGACAGGGAACCTCTATGGCTACACCTTC,CASSLGGTGNLYGYTF
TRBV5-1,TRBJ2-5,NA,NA,TGCGCCAGCAGCTTTTCTTCCCCGGTTGGAGAGACCCAGTACTTC,CASSFSSPVGETQYF
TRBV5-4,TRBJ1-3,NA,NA,TGTGCCAGCAGCTCGGGACACGGAAACACCATATATTTT,CASSSGHGNTIYF
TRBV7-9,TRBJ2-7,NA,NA,TGTGCCAGCAGCCCAACGACTGGGAGCTCCTACGAGCAGTACTTC,CASSPTTGSSYEQYF
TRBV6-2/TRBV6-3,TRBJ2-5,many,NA,TGTGCCAGCAGTTACTCGGCTAGTGTCCAAGAGACCCAGTACTTC,CASSYSASVQETQYF
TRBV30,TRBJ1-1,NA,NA,TGTGCCTGGAGTGGTGCCGGGACAATGAACACTGAAGCTTTCTTT,CAWSGAGTMNTEAFF
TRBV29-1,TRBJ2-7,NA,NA,TGCAGCGTTGGGGTCCGAGGTACCTACGAGCAGTACTTC,CSVGVRGTYEQYF
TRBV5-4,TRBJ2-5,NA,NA,TGTGCCAGCAGCTCGGCAGGGAAAGAGACCCAGTACTTC,CASSSAGKETQYF
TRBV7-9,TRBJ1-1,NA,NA,TGTGCCAGCAGCCTAAACCATAACACTGAAGCTTTCTTT,CASSLNHNTEAFF
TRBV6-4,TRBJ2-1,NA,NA,TGTGCCAGCAGTGGTTTGAGCGGATACAATGAGCAGTTCTTC,CASSGLSGYNEQFF
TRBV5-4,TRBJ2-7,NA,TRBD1,TGTGCCAGCACTAGACAGGGGGGAATCCACGAGCAGTACTTC,CASTRQGGIHEQYF
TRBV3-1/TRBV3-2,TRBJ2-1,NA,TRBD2,TGTGCCAGCAGCCAAGGTCCCGGACTAGCGGGAGTAAACAATGAGCAGTTCTTC,CASSQGPGLAGVNNEQFF
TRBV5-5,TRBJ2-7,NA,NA,TGTGCCAGCAGCCGTACTTCCTCGGGCTCCTACGAGCAGTACTTC,CASSRTSSGSYEQYF
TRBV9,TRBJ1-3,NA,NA,TGTGCCAGCAGCCCCACAGGGCCTGGAAACACCATATATTTT,CASSPTGPGNTIYF
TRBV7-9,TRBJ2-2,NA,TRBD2,TGTGCCAGCAGTCAAACCAGCGGGAGGGCCCCCGGGGAGCTGTTTTTT,CASSQTSGRAPGELFF
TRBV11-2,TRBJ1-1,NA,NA,TGTGCCAGCAGCCCCCCTACGCAGGGCTTCACTGAAGCTTTCTTT,CASSPPTQGFTEAFF
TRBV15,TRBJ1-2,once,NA,TGTGCCACCAGCAGAGATCGATCGGGGGGCTACACCTTC,CATSRDRSGGYTF
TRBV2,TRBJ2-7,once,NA,TGTGCCAGCAGGGCCGGGGGCTCCTACGAGCAGTACTTC,CASRAGGSYEQYF
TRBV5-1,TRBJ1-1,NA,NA,TGCGCCAGCAGCTTGAAAGAGGACCACGGGGGCACTGAAGCTTTCTTT,CASSLKEDHGGTEAFF
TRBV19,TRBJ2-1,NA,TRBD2,TGTGCCAGTAGGTCACTAGCGGGAGGGTTGAATGAGCAGTTCTTC,CASRSLAGGLNEQFF
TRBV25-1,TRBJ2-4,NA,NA,TGTGCCAGCTTCGCGGGGTCCAAAAACATTCAGTACTTC,CASFAGSKNIQYF
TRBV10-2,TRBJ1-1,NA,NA,TGCGCCAGCACGGTTGAGAACCCGAACACTGAAGCTTTCTTT,CASTVENPNTEAFF